Below, 10 T cell receptor beta chains from the same sample are listed, as sequenced in a study of shared clonotypes between healthy human individuals (dated by TCRdb to about 2020). Receptor amplification or capture employed the immunoSEQ multiplex PCR assay. TCRdb took over this immuneACCESS table, retaining in-frame rearrangements with V and J assigned. Such tables are incomplete; in checked studies, under half of the missing clones stem from an unresolved V gene, and the remainder is unexplained. Counted in this sample were approximately 2.5 million clones; over 85% of them appeared once. The top ten hold about 0.39% of the sample. Sequences were obtained from naive CD4+ T cells from PBMCs. Reading the label with the study, this specimen's cell subset or site is: CD45RA+ positively selected. These receptors originate from a man aged 18 to 29 in good health. Some clones in this sample may be carry-over from other donors' samples.

V is TRBV9 and J is TRBJ1-4, with 7 bases identical to TRBD1. Germline values: CDR1 SGDLS, CDR2 YYNGEE. J was trimmed by 5 bases and V by 3 bases; bases with no gene match: 4. The CDR3 is 14 residues long. CDR3 residues: CASSAQGVNEKLFF. CDR3 sequence (DNA): TGTGCCAGCAGCGCGCAGGGGGTGAATGAAAAACTGTTTTTT.

The J gene is TRBJ2-7, the V gene TRBV6-1, with 9 bases lining up with TRBD1. The CDR3 covers 15 residues. V lost 6 bases, J lost 0 bases, and 6 bases stayed unmatched. Germline V gives CDR1 MNHNS, CDR2 SASEGT. CDR3: CASSSGTGSSYEQYF. Here the CDR3 DNA reads TGTGCCAGCAGCTCCGGGACAGGGAGCTCCTACGAGCAGTACTTC.

This clone was detected a few times. This chain uses TRBV18 with TRBJ1-1; TRBD1 aligns across 8 bases. CDR1 and CDR2 from the germline V gene are KGHSH and LQKENI. The ends lost 3 bases at V and 3 bases at J; junction bases unmatched: 9. The CDR3 is made up of 16 amino acids. Here the CDR3 reads CASSPLQGGEYTEAFF. In DNA form, the CDR3 reads TGTGCCAGCTCACCGCTACAGGGGGGGGAGTACACTGAAGCTTTCTTT.

V gene TRBV9 combines with J gene TRBJ2-3, with 8 bases lining up with TRBD2. This CDR3 has 15 amino acids. Germline-derived CDR1 and CDR2 are SGDLS and YYNGEE. V shed 4 bases, J shed 6 bases, and the junction held 10 bases outside the gene matches. This chain's CDR3 is CASSPRLAGTDTQYF. CDR3 sequence (DNA): TGTGCCAGCAGCCCTCGGTTAGCGGGAACGGATACGCAGTATTTT.

The chain is built from TRBV27 and TRBJ2-7; D is possibly TRBD2 (5 bases). The CDR3 contains 15 residues. V lost 5 bases and J 2 bases, leaving 16 bases between the germline ends. Per germline, CDR1 MNHEY and CDR2 SMNVEV (reference sequence). DNA for the CDR3: TGTGCCAGCAGTCCCCGGGATCCAACCGCCTACGAGCAGTACTTC. Its protein product is CASSPRDPTAYEQYF.

This sequence joins TRBV9 and TRBJ2-7; 7 bases are a match to TRBD1. The CDR3 covers 16 residues. Per the germline V gene, CDR1 is SGDLS and CDR2 is YYNGEE. The ends lost 3 bases at V and 5 bases at J; junction bases unmatched: 14. In DNA form, the CDR3 reads TGTGCCAGCAGCGAGAACCCCCAGGGGGTTTACGACGAGCAGTACTTC. Translation: CASSENPQGVYDEQYF.

The rearrangement uses TRBV2 and TRBJ2-2; the D gene is possibly TRBD1 (5 bases). Looked up from germline, CDR1 is SNHLY and CDR2 is FYNNEI. V dropped 6 bases and J dropped 1 base, with 9 bases sitting between them. The CDR3 runs 14 residues. This CDR3 reads CASRTTVNTGELFF. CDR3 in DNA: TGTGCCAGCAGGACGACAGTGAACACCGGGGAGCTGTTTTTT.

This chain connects TRBV7-2 to TRBJ1-4; 9 bases match TRBD1. The J segment lost 4 bases and the V segment lost 2 bases, leaving 5 bases of the junction unmatched. Germline V CDR1 and CDR2: SGHTA, FQGNSA. The CDR3 is made up of 16 amino acids. In DNA, the CDR3 is TGTGCCAGCAGCTTATACAGGGGGCAGGGTAATGAAAAACTGTTTTTT. Protein: CASSLYRGQGNEKLFF.

The chain employs TRBV6-1 and TRBJ2-5; 7 bases align to TRBD1. V lost 10 bases and J lost 7; bases outside the gene matches: 12. CDR3 length: 13 residues. Germline loops: CDR1 MNHNS, CDR2 SASEGT. The chain's CDR3 is CANRGSEMTTQYF. In nucleotides, the CDR3 is TGTGCCAACAGGGGTTCGGAAATGACGACCCAGTACTTC.

In this sample, this clone turned up once. V is TRBV7-6 and J is TRBJ2-3, with D uncertain. V was trimmed by 4 bases and J by 0 bases, leaving 2 bases between them. CDR1 and CDR2 (germline): SGHVS, FNYEAQ. This CDR3 contains 12 residues. The chain's CDR3 is CASSSSTDTQYF. CDR3 in DNA: TGTGCCAGCAGCTCTAGCACAGATACGCAGTATTTT.